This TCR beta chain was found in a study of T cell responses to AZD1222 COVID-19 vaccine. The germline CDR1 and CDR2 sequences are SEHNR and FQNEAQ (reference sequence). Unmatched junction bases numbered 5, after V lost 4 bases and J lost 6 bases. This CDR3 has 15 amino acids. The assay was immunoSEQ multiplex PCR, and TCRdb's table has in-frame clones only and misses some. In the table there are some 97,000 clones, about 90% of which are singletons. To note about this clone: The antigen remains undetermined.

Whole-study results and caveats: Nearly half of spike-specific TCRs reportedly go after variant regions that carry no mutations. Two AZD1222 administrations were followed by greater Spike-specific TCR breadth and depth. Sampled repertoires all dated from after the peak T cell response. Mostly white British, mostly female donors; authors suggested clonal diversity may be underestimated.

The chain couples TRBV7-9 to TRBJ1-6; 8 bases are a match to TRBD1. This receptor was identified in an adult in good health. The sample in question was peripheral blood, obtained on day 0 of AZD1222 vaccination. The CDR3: CASSSRTGSNSPLHF. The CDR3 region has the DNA TGTGCCAGCAGCTCCCGGACAGGGTCTAATTCACCCCTCCACTTT.